This T cell receptor beta chain was documented in a study of CD8 T cells in ankylosing spondylitis. The CDR3 sequence is 14 residues long. In germline, CDR1 is MDHEN, CDR2 SYDVKM. Trimming left V 6 bases short and J 5 bases short, with 17 bases between. TCRdb used MiXCR to reprocess the 5' RACE reads, holding one entry per CDR3 protein. The sample contains just over 350,000 distinct CDR3 sequences, 20% to 25% of which appear only once. In its sample, this clonotype was seen a few times. V gene TRBV28 combines with J gene TRBJ2-7; D possibly corresponds to TRBD1 (6 bases). Sequenced input: blood, either unsorted or a sorted T cell fraction (not recorded which). The sequence came from a male donor with ankylosing spondylitis or in good health (not recorded which). The CDR3 DNA follows: TGTGCCAGCAGCTTAAGAGACAGGTCGGACGAGCAGTACTTC. Residues: CASSLRDRSDEQYF.